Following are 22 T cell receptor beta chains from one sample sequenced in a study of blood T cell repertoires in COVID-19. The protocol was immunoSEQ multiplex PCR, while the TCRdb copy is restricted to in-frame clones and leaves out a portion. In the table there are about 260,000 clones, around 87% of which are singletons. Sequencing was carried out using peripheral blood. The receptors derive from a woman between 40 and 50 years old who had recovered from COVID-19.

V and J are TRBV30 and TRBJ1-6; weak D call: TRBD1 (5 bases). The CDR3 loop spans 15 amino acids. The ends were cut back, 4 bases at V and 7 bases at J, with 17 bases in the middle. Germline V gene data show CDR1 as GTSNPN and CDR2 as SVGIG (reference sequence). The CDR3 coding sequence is TGTGCCTGGAACTTTGAGACAGTTTTAAATTCACCCCTCCACTTT. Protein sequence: CAWNFETVLNSPLHF.

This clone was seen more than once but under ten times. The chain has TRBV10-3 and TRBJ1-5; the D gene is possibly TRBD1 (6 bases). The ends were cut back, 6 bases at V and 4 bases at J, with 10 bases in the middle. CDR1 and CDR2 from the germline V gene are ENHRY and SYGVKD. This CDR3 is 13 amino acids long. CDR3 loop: CAISGQSNQPQHF. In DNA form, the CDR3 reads TGTGCCATCAGCGGACAGTCAAATCAGCCCCAGCATTTT.

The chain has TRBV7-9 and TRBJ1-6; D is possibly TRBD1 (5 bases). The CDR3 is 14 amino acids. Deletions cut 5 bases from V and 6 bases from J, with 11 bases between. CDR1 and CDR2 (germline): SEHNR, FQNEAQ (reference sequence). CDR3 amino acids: CASSRDSLNSPLHF. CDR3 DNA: TGTGCCAGCAGCCGCGACAGCCTTAATTCACCCCTCCACTTT.

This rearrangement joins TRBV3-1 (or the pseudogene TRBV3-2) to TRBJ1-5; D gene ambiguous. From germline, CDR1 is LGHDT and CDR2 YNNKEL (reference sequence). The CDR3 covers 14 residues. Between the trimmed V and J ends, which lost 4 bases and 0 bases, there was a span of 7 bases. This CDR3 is CASSLHNSNQPQHF. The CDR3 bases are TGTGCCAGCAGCCTCCACAATAGCAATCAGCCCCAGCATTTT.

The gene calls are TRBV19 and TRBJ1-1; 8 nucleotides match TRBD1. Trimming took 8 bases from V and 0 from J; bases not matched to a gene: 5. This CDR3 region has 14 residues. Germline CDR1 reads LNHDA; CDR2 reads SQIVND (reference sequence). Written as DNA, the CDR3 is TGTGCCAGTTGGGCAGGGGGCATGAACACTGAAGCTTTCTTT. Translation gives CASWAGGMNTEAFF.

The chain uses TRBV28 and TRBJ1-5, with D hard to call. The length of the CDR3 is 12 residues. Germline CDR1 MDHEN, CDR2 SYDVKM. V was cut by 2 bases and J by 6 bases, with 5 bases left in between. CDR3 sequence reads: CASSLVAQPQHF. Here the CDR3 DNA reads TGTGCCAGCAGTTTAGTGGCTCAGCCCCAGCATTTT.

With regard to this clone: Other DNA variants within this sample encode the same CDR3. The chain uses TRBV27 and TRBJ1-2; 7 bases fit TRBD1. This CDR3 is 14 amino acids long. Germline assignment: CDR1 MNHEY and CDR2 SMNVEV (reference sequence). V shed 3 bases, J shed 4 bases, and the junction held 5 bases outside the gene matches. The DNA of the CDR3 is TGTGCCAGCAGTTTGGGGGGACAGCCCTATGGCTACACCTTC. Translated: CASSLGGQPYGYTF.

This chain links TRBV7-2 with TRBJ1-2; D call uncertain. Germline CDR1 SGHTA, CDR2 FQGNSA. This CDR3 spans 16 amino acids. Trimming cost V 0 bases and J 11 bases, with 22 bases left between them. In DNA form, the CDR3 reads TGTGCCAGCAGCTTAGCCGACTTAAGCCCTTCTATAGGATACACCTTC. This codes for CASSLADLSPSIGYTF.

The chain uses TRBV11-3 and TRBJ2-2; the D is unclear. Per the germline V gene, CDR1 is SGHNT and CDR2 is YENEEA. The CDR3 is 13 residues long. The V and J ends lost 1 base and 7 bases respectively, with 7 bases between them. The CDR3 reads CASSLGLSGELFF. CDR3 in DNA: TGTGCCAGCAGCTTAGGTTTGAGCGGGGAGCTGTTTTTT.

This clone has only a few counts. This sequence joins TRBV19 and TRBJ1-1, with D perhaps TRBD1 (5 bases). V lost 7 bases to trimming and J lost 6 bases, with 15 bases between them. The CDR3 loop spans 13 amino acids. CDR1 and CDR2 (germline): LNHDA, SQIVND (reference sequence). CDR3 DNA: TGTGCCAGTACCTCCTCCAGGGAATCTGAAGCTTTCTTT. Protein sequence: CASTSSRESEAFF.

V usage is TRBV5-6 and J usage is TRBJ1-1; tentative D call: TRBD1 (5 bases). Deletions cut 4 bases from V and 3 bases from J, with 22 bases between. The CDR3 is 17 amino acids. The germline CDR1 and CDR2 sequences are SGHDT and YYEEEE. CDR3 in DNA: TGTGCCAGCAGCCACCATCCGTTCAGGGAACGGGACACTGAAGCTTTCTTT. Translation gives CASSHHPFRERDTEAFF.

Here the CDR3 reads CASTQPGGSPEAFF. CDR3 in DNA: TGTGCCAGCACCCAGCCGGGGGGATCCCCTGAAGCTTTCTTT. The chain has TRBV3-1 (or the pseudogene TRBV3-2) and TRBJ1-1; tentatively, D is TRBD1 (5 bases). V was cut by 7 bases and J by 6 bases, with 18 bases left in between. The CDR3 is 14 amino acids. Germline V gives CDR1 LGHDT, CDR2 YNNKEL (reference sequence).

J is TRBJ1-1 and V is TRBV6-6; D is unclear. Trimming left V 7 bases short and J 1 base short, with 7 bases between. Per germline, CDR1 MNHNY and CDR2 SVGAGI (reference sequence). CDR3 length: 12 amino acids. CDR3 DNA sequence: TGTGCCAGCATCCGGGAGAACACTGAAGCTTTCTTT. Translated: CASIRENTEAFF.

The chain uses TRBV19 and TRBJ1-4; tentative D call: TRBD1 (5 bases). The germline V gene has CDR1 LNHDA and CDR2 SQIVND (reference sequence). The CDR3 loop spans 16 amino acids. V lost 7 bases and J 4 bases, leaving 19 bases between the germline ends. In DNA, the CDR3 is TGTGCCAGTACCCCGCGTAATCGGGGGTATAATGAAAAACTGTTTTTT. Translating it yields CASTPRNRGYNEKLFF.

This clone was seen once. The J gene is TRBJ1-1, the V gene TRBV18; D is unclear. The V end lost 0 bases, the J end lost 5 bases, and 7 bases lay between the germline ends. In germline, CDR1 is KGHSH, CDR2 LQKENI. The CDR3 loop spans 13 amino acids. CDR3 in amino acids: CASSPPGRTEAFF. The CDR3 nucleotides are TGTGCCAGCTCACCACCGGGCAGGACTGAAGCTTTCTTT.

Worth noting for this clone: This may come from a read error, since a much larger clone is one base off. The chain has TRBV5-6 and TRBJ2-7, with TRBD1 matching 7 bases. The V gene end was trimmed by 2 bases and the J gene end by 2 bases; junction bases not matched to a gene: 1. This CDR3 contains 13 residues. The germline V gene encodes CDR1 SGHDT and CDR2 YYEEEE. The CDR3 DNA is TGTGCCAGCAGCTTCGGGACAGCCTACGAGCAGTACTTC. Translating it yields CASSFGTAYEQYF. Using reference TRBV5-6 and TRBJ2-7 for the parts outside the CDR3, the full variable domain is DAGVTQSPTHLIKTRGQQVTLRCSPKSGHDTVSWYQQALGQGPQFIFQYYEEEERQRGNFPDRFSGHQFPNYSSELNVNALLLGDSALYLCASSFGTAYEQYFGPGTRLTVT.

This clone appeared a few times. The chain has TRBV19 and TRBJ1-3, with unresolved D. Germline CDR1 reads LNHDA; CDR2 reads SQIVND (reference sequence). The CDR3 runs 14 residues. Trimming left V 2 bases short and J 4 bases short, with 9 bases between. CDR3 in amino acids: CASSIRERGNTIYF. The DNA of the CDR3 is TGTGCCAGTAGTATACGGGAGAGAGGAAACACCATATATTTT.

The CDR3 sequence is CASSLTRVNTEAFF. The CDR3 nucleotides are TGTGCCAGCAGCTTAACCAGGGTGAACACTGAAGCTTTCTTT. The rearrangement links TRBV7-9 to TRBJ1-1; maybe TRBD1 (5 bases). V dropped 2 bases and J dropped 0 bases, with 7 bases sitting between them. The CDR3 is 14 amino acids. Germline V lookup: CDR1 SEHNR, CDR2 FQNEAQ (reference sequence).

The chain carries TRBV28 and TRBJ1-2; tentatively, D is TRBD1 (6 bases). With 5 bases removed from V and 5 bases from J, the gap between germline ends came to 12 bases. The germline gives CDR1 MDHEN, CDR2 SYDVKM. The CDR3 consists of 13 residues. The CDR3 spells CASSRTALYGYTF. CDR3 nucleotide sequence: TGTGCCAGCAGTCGGACAGCTTTATATGGCTACACCTTC.

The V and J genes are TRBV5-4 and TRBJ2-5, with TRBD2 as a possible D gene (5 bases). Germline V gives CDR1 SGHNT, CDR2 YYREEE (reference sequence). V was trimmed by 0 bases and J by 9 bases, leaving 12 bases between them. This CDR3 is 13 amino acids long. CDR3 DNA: TGTGCCAGCAGCTTGGAGGGCCCCGGGGCCCAGTACTTC. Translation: CASSLEGPGAQYF. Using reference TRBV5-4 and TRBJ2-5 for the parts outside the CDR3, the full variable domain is ETGVTQSPTHLIKTRGQQVTLRCSSQSGHNTVSWYQQALGQGPQFIFQYYREEENGRGNFPPRFSGLQFPNYSSELNVNALELDDSALYLCASSLEGPGAQYFGPGTRLLVL.

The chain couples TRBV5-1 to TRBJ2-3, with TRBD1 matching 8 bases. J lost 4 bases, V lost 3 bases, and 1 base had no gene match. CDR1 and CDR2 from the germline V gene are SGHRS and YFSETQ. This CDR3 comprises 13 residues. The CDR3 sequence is CASSSQGADTQYF. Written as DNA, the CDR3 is TGCGCCAGCAGCTCACAGGGGGCAGATACGCAGTATTTT.

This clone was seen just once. The CDR3, as DNA: TGCAGTGGACGCGGGGGACCCCCCACCCAGTACTTC. Translating gives CSGRGGPPTQYF. V gene TRBV29-1 combines with J gene TRBJ2-5; 7 positions agree with TRBD2. From germline, CDR1 is SQVTM and CDR2 ANQGSEA. The CDR3 has 12 amino acids.